This T cell receptor (beta chain) was sequenced in a study of blood T cell repertoires in COVID-19. Study-level information: Acute and convalescent COVID-19 specimens originated in the United States, Italy and Spain. In each case, the material was cDNA or gDNA derived from T cells, B-cell-depleted T cells, or PBMCs.

Per the original methods: The assay estimated nucleated cells by amplifying reference gene primers. Clones were sequenced by immunoSEQ multiplex PCR, and TCRdb holds only the in-frame ones, with some missing. For V, J and clone size, that table is used; D and trimming come from the DNA. The sample holds some 150,000 clones, approximately 82% seen once. The V gene's germline CDR1 is SGHRS and CDR2 YFSETQ. The CDR3 loop spans 13 amino acids. V was clipped by 1 base and J by 1 base, with 5 bases between them. This clonotype was obtained from a woman in her forties or fifties in a cohort sampled during active or convalescent COVID-19. The chain links TRBV5-1 to TRBJ1-1; no clear D gene. Material for sequencing was peripheral blood. This CDR3 is CASSLRANTEAFF. The CDR3 DNA reads TGCGCCAGCAGCTTGCGAGCGAACACTGAAGCTTTCTTT.